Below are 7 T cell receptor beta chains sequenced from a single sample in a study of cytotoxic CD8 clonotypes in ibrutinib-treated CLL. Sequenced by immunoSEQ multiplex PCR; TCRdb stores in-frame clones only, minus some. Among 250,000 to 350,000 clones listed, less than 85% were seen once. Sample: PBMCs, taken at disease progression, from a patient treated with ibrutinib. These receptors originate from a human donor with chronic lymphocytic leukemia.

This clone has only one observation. CDR3 DNA: TGTGCCAGCGGCTATTTGGAGACCCAGTACTTC. Protein: CASGYLETQYF. The gene calls are TRBV2 and TRBJ2-5; no clear D gene. The CDR3 is 11 residues long. Germline V lookup: CDR1 SNHLY, CDR2 FYNNEI. Deletions cut 8 bases from V and 5 bases from J, with 9 bases between.

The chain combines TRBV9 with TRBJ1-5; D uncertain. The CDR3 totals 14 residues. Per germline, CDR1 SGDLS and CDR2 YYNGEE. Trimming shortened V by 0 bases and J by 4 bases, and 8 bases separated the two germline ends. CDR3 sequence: CASSVGRSNQPQHF. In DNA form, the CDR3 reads TGTGCCAGCAGCGTAGGACGTAGTAATCAGCCCCAGCATTTT.

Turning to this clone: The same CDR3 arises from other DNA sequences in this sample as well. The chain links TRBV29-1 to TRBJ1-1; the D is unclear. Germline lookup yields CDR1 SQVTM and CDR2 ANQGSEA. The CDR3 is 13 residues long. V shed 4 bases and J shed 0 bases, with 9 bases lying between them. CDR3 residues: CSVAGRMNTEAFF. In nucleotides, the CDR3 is TGCAGCGTTGCTGGACGGATGAACACTGAAGCTTTCTTT.

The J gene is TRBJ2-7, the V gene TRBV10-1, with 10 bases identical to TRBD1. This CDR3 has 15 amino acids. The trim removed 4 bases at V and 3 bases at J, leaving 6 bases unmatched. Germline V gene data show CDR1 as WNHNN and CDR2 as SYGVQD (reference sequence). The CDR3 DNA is TGCGCCAGCAGTGGGGGGACAGGGGTTCACTACGAGCAGTACTTC. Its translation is CASSGGTGVHYEQYF.

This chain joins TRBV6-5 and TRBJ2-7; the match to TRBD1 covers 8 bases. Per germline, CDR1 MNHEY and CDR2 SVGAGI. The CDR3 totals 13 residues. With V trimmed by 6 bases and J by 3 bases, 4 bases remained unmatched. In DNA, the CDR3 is TGTGCCAGCAGCAAACAGGGGGTCTACGAGCAGTACTTC. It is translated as CASSKQGVYEQYF.

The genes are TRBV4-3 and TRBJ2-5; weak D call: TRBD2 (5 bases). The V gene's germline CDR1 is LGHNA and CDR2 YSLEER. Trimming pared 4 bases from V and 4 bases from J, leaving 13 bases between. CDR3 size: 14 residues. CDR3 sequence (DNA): TGCGCCAGCAGCCCTTTAGGGAGCGGAGAGACCCAGTACTTC. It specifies CASSPLGSGETQYF.

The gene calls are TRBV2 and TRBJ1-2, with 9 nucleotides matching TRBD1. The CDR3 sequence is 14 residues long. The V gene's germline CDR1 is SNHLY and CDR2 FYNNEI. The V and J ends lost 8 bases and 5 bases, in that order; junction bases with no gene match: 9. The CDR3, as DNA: TGTGCCAGCCGCGACAGGGGGGCGCGATATGGCTACACCTTC. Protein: CASRDRGARYGYTF.